The 6 T cell receptor beta chains below were found in one sample sequenced in a study of T-cell memory formation after mild COVID-19. MiXCR was run by TCRdb on the 5' RACE reads, yielding one entry per CDR3 protein. The sample has some 490,000 distinct CDR3 sequences; approximately 18% are singletons. Material: PBMCs or a T cell subset sorted from them (not recorded which). Receptors were obtained from an adult woman who had mild COVID-19 (a few samples of this study predate the infection). Cell type and time point are not known.

The sample holds a few counts of this clonotype. The CDR3 spells CASGGALYEQYF. In nucleotides, the CDR3 is TGTGCCAGCGGGGGGGCCCTCTACGAGCAGTACTTC. This sequence joins TRBV28 and TRBJ2-7; TRBD2 might be the D (7 bases). The CDR3 has 12 amino acids. Germline V gives CDR1 MDHEN, CDR2 SYDVKM. Deletions cut 8 bases from V and 3 bases from J, with 11 bases between. Using reference TRBV28 and TRBJ2-7 for the parts outside the CDR3, the full variable domain is DVKVTQSSRYLVKRTGEKVFLECVQDMDHENMFWYRQDPGLGLRLIYFSYDVKMKEKGDIPEGYSVSREKKERFSLILESASTNQTSMYLCASGGALYEQYFGPGTRLTVT.

The table lists this clonotype with a few counts. The chain couples TRBV5-1 to TRBJ2-1; 10 bases match TRBD1. Trimming at V came to 4 bases and at J to 9 bases, leaving 7 bases not matched to a gene. CDR1 is SGHRS and CDR2 is YFSETQ in the germline V gene. The CDR3 is 14 residues long. This CDR3 is CASSRDRGSGEQFF. Written as DNA, the CDR3 is TGCGCCAGCAGCCGGGACAGGGGATCGGGTGAGCAGTTCTTC.

The V gene is TRBV7-6, the J gene TRBJ2-1, with TRBD2 matching over 9 bases. The CDR3 runs 16 residues. Germline CDR1 reads SGHVS; CDR2 reads FNYEAQ. The ends lost 2 bases at V and 6 bases at J; junction bases unmatched: 8. This CDR3 reads CASSLSGGGASNEQFF. CDR3 in DNA: TGTGCCAGCAGCTTATCCGGCGGGGGGGCTTCCAATGAGCAGTTCTTC.

This clonotype was recorded a few times. The chain links TRBV30 to TRBJ1-2; TRBD1 aligns across 9 bases. The V gene's germline CDR1 is GTSNPN and CDR2 SVGIG (reference sequence). This CDR3 has 16 amino acids. Trimming took 4 bases from V and 4 from J; bases not matched to a gene: 13. CDR3 DNA sequence: TGTGCCTGGAAGGGACAGGGCGCTGTAATCGTCTATGGCTACACCTTC. Protein product: CAWKGQGAVIVYGYTF.

This CDR3 is CASSTRTGIGVRFTGELFF. CDR3 nucleotides: TGTGCCAGCAGCACCAGGACAGGGATAGGGGTTAGGTTCACCGGGGAGCTGTTTTTT. The chain joins TRBV7-2 to TRBJ2-2; 8 bases are shared with TRBD1. V gave up 5 bases and J gave up 4 bases; unmatched junction bases: 18. The CDR3 sequence is 19 residues long. The germline gives CDR1 SGHTA, CDR2 FQGNSA.

As DNA, the CDR3 is TGTGCCAGTAGTGTCGATAATGAAAAACTGTTTTTT. It yields the protein CASSVDNEKLFF. This chain uses TRBV19 with TRBJ1-4; D call uncertain. The V gene's germline CDR1 is LNHDA and CDR2 SQIVND (reference sequence). Trimming took 5 bases from V and 4 from J, leaving 5 bases between them. This CDR3 is 12 amino acids long. The entire variable domain, with the rest obtained from reference TRBV19 and TRBJ1-4, is as follows: DGGITQSPKYLFRKEGQNVTLSCEQNLNHDAMYWYRQDPGQGLRLIYYSQIVNDFQKGDIAEGYSVSREKKESFPLTVTSAQKNPTAFYLCASSVDNEKLFFGSGTQLSVL.